Each of the 27 T cell receptor beta chains below was sequenced from the same sample in a study of breast tumors, draining lymph nodes, adjacent tissues. TCRdb called the multiplex PCR reads again in MiXCR, with one record for every CDR3 protein. The data hold over 200,000 distinct CDR3 sequences, with about 30% observed a single time. The lymph nodes were axillary draining lymph nodes from breast cancer patients. The sequenced sample was axillary lymph node tissue. These receptors originate from a female donor with breast cancer. Some clones in this sample may be carry-over from other donors' samples.

This chain connects TRBV28 to TRBJ2-4, with D perhaps matching TRBD2 (5 bases). The CDR3 length is 14 residues. Looked up from germline, CDR1 is MDHEN and CDR2 is SYDVKM. Deletions cut 5 bases from V and 2 bases from J, with 10 bases between. CDR3 sequence: CASSPAGTKNIQYF. CDR3 sequence (DNA): TGTGCCAGCAGTCCGGCGGGCACCAAAAACATTCAGTACTTC.

Comments on this clonotype: At one end, the junction sequence differs from germline, possibly due to a read error. The chain has TRBV7-2 and TRBJ2-7; D perhaps matches TRBD2 (5 bases). This CDR3 has 15 amino acids. The germline gives CDR1 SGHTA, CDR2 FQGNSA. The CDR3 spells CASSLWAPTDYEQHF. The CDR3 bases are TGTGCCAGCAGCTTATGGGCTCCAACCGACTACGAGCAGCACTTC.

As to this clonotype: This is likely a read error, given that the CDR3 carries no conserved phenylalanine or tryptophan at its end. It is unclear where the CDR3 begins or ends on the DNA, so no DNA is shown, and the CDR3 is as TCRdb lists it. This chain uses TRBV24-1 with TRBJ1-6. The CDR3 numbers 13 amino acids, ends counted. The germline CDR1 and CDR2 sequences are KGHDR and SFDVKD. The CDR3: CATSDIGGGPNDL.

This clonotype was counted many times. The chain links TRBV12-3 or TRBV12-4 to TRBJ2-1; D remains unclear. Trimming shortened V by 5 bases and J by 2 bases, and 13 bases separated the two germline ends. The CDR3 has 15 amino acids. CDR3 sequence: CASSHPGRPYNEQFF. The CDR3, as DNA: TGTGCCAGCAGTCACCCTGGACGACCCTACAATGAGCAGTTCTTC.

This clonotype showed up many times. This chain connects TRBV19 to TRBJ2-1, with 7 bases matching TRBD2. Trimming at V came to 5 bases and at J to 0 bases, leaving 4 bases not matched to a gene. Germline V gives CDR1 LNHDA, CDR2 SQIVND (reference sequence). This CDR3 is built from 15 residues. The CDR3 reads CASSLSGNSYNEQFF. The CDR3 DNA follows: TGTGCCAGTAGTTTAAGCGGGAACTCCTACAATGAGCAGTTCTTC.

The chain carries TRBV6-6 and TRBJ2-4; 8 bases line up with TRBD1. Germline loops: CDR1 MNHNY, CDR2 SVGAGI (reference sequence). The CDR3 extends over 12 amino acids. The J segment lost 13 bases and the V segment lost 6 bases, leaving 8 bases of the junction unmatched. CDR3 loop: CASRPQDRAQYF. CDR3 DNA: TGTGCCAGCAGACCCCAGGACAGGGCGCAGTACTTC.

This clonotype occurred a few times. This sequence joins TRBV6-1 and TRBJ1-5; D unclear. CDR1 is MNHNS and CDR2 is SASEGT in the germline V gene. V was pared by 5 bases and J by 7 bases, with 15 bases between. The CDR3 runs to 14 residues. This CDR3 is CASSHASGGQPQHF. The CDR3 DNA reads TGTGCCAGCAGTCACGCCTCGGGAGGCCAGCCCCAGCATTTT.

This clonotype has ten or more counts. V and J are TRBV9 and TRBJ2-7, with TRBD1 matching 10 bases. The CDR3 contains 15 residues. Germline values: CDR1 SGDLS, CDR2 YYNGEE. After removal of 3 bases from V and 5 bases from J, the junction contained 8 bases not matched to a gene. CDR3 protein: CASSESGTGEDEQYF. The CDR3 DNA sequence: TGTGCCAGCAGCGAATCCGGGACAGGGGAAGACGAGCAGTACTTC.

On this clonotype: A much larger clone differs by one base, so this may be a read error. The chain links TRBV12-3 or TRBV12-4 to TRBJ1-3, with TRBD1 as a possible D gene (5 bases). The CDR3 totals 16 residues. V shed 3 bases and J shed 4 bases, with 16 bases lying between them. DNA for the CDR3: TGTGCCAGCAGTTTCGGGTTCGGGACTTTCGGAAACACCATATATTTT. This codes for CASSFGFGTFGNTIYF.

A few counts support this clonotype. The chain combines TRBV7-2 with TRBJ1-5; D is uncertain. This CDR3 has 13 amino acids. CDR1 SGHTA and CDR2 FQGNSA come from the germline V gene. V lost 5 bases to trimming and J lost 11 bases, with 16 bases between them. The CDR3: CASSRPVTETQHF. In DNA form, the CDR3 reads TGTGCCAGCAGCCGACCCGTAACCGAGACCCAGCATTTT.

This clonotype was seen once. The rearrangement joins TRBV4-2 to TRBJ2-7; D not resolved. The CDR3 has 8 residues. The germline V gene has CDR1 LGHNA and CDR2 YNFKEQ. Here the CDR3 reads CPTYEQYF. The CDR3 nucleotides read TGTCCCACCTACGAGCAGTACTTC.

This clonotype was detected many times. The V gene is TRBV12-3 or TRBV12-4, the J gene TRBJ2-1; 10 bases match TRBD2. CDR3 length: 14 residues. V was pared by 2 bases and J by 8 bases, with 3 bases of the junction left unmatched. This CDR3 is CASSLLAGADEQFF. The DNA for the CDR3 is TGTGCCAGCAGTTTACTAGCGGGAGCCGATGAGCAGTTCTTC.

The sample holds many counts of this clonotype. This chain connects TRBV20-1 to TRBJ2-7; weak D call: TRBD1 (6 bases). The V gene's germline CDR1 is DFQATT and CDR2 SNEGSKA (reference sequence). This CDR3 has 13 residues. V was shortened by 6 bases and J by 5 bases, with 17 bases between the two germline ends. CDR3 region: CSAPVSYRDEQYF. In DNA, the CDR3 is TGCAGTGCCCCCGTCTCGTACAGGGACGAGCAGTACTTC.

The rearrangement links TRBV9 to TRBJ2-3; D perhaps matches TRBD2 (5 bases). Germline assignment: CDR1 SGDLS and CDR2 YYNGEE. V lost 3 bases and J 2 bases, leaving 13 bases between the germline ends. This CDR3 region has 15 residues. Written as DNA, the CDR3 is TGTGCCAGCAGCGGAGGGCAAATTATCACAGATACGCAGTATTTT. Its protein is CASSGGQIITDTQYF.

This clonotype was seen ten or more times. The rearrangement joins TRBV12-3 or TRBV12-4 to TRBJ2-3; 11 bases map to TRBD1. V shed 6 bases, J shed 3 bases, and the junction held 5 bases outside the gene matches. The CDR3 has 15 amino acids. CDR3 in DNA: TGTGCCAGCAGCCCCGGGACAGGGGGGACAGATACGCAGTATTTT. Translation gives CASSPGTGGTDTQYF.

This clonotype was seen ten or more times. The chain combines TRBV5-8 with TRBJ2-1; TRBD2 agrees at 9 bases. This CDR3 has 15 residues. The J segment lost 1 base and the V segment lost 4 bases, leaving 3 bases of the junction unmatched. Germline lookup yields CDR1 SGHTS and CDR2 YDEGEE. Here the CDR3 reads CASSPGLASYNEQFF. CDR3 bases: TGTGCCAGCAGCCCCGGACTAGCGTCCTACAATGAGCAGTTCTTC. The full variable domain, in which reference TRBV5-8 and TRBJ2-1 provide the parts outside the CDR3, is EAGVTQSPTHLIKTRGQQATLRCSPISGHTSVYWYQQALGLGLQFLLWYDEGEERNRGNFPPRFSGRQFPNYSSELNVNALELEDSALYLCASSPGLASYNEQFFGPGTRLTVL.

The V call is TRBV28, the J call TRBJ2-1; 8 nucleotides line up with TRBD2. The ends lost 8 bases at V and 7 bases at J; junction bases unmatched: 13. This CDR3 comprises 15 residues. The germline gives CDR1 MDHEN, CDR2 SYDVKM. The CDR3 loop is CASLGTGGRWNEQFF. The CDR3 DNA follows: TGTGCCAGCCTCGGGACGGGAGGGCGGTGGAATGAGCAGTTCTTC. Full variable domain (missing parts from reference TRBV28 and TRBJ2-1): DVKVTQSSRYLVKRTGEKVFLECVQDMDHENMFWYRQDPGLGLRLIYFSYDVKMKEKGDIPEGYSVSREKKERFSLILESASTNQTSMYLCASLGTGGRWNEQFFGPGTRLTVL.

This chain connects TRBV11-3 to TRBJ1-2; D perhaps matches TRBD1 (5 bases). Trimming left V 0 bases short and J 4 bases short, with 15 bases between. Germline V CDR1 and CDR2: SGHNT, YENEEA. The CDR3 length is 16 residues. CDR3 coding DNA: TGTGCCAGCAGCTTAGAAGGAAGGGGAGATAGCTATGGCTACACCTTC. This gives the protein CASSLEGRGDSYGYTF.

The rearrangement uses TRBV5-1 and TRBJ2-3, with D uncertain. Germline V lookup: CDR1 SGHRS, CDR2 YFSETQ. The CDR3 length is 14 residues. V was cut by 2 bases and J by 5 bases, with 12 bases left in between. The CDR3 bases are TGCGCCAGCAGCTTACAACCCTCGGGAGATACGCAGTATTTT. Its translation is CASSLQPSGDTQYF.

This clonotype was seen at least ten times. CDR3 DNA sequence: TGTGCCTGGGCCCCACGAGGGTGGGGCGAGCAGTACTTC. Residues: CAWAPRGWGEQYF. The genes are TRBV30 and TRBJ2-7; D possibly corresponds to TRBD2 (5 bases). V was clipped by 5 bases and J by 6 bases, with 17 bases between them. The CDR3 is made up of 13 amino acids. Germline V gene lookup returns CDR1 GTSNPN and CDR2 SVGIG (reference sequence).

This chain uses TRBV7-8 with TRBJ1-1; D not resolved. This CDR3 is 16 amino acids long. The V and J ends lost 1 base and 6 bases respectively, with 18 bases between them. Germline CDR1 is SGHVS and CDR2 is FQNEAQ. CDR3 nucleotides: TGTGCCAGCAGCTTAGGTGACGGCAGTTCCCCCTCTGAAGCTTTCTTT. The encoded protein is CASSLGDGSSPSEAFF.

The CDR3 region is CASSASGRKEKLFF. The DNA for the CDR3 is TGTGCCAGCAGTGCGAGCGGGAGAAAAGAAAAACTGTTTTTT. The chain employs TRBV6-6 and TRBJ1-4; D is ambiguous. The V end lost 5 bases, the J end lost 8 bases, and 15 bases lay between the germline ends. From germline, CDR1 is MNHNY and CDR2 SVGAGI (reference sequence). This CDR3 has 14 amino acids.

In regard to this clonotype: This could be a read error, since a much larger clone is one nucleotide away. The chain links TRBV20-1 to TRBJ1-5, with unresolved D. Trimming took 0 bases from V and 6 from J, leaving 15 bases between them. CDR1 is DFQATT, CDR2 SNEGSKA, per germline (reference sequence). CDR3 length equals 15 residues. CDR3 bases: TGCAGTGCTAGAGACCGCCGCCAAGTCACTCAGCCCCAGCATTTT. It yields the protein CSARDRRQVTQPQHF.

This clonotype was observed at least ten times. At one end the junction does not follow the germline gene, possibly because of a read error. The V gene is TRBV9, the J gene TRBJ2-7; tentative D call: TRBD2 (6 bases). Per the germline V gene, CDR1 is SGDLS and CDR2 is YYNGEE. CDR3 size: 13 residues. The CDR3 is CVSSVGPGDEQYF. The CDR3 nucleotides are TGTGTCAGCAGCGTAGGCCCGGGGGACGAGCAGTACTTC.

This clonotype was recorded a few times. The chain joins TRBV6-7 to TRBJ1-4; TRBD1 aligns across 9 bases. TRBV6-7 is marked as an open reading frame, function uncertain. V lost 5 bases, J lost 4 bases, and 14 bases stayed unmatched. The CDR3 is 18 amino acids. CDR3 nucleotides: TGTGCCAGCAGTGCAAGCCGGACAGGGGAAAGGGATAATGAAAAACTGTTTTTT. Residues: CASSASRTGERDNEKLFF.

In its sample, this clonotype was seen many times. The CDR3, as DNA: TGCAGTGCTAGCCCTCGACAGGGTAGAAATGAGCAGTTCTTC. This sequence encodes CSASPRQGRNEQFF. This chain links TRBV20-1 with TRBJ2-1, with 7 positions matching TRBD1. From germline, CDR1 is DFQATT and CDR2 SNEGSKA (reference sequence). This CDR3 is 14 amino acids long. With V trimmed by 3 bases and J by 7 bases, 9 bases remained unmatched.

This clonotype was observed many times. J is TRBJ2-6 and V is TRBV5-1, with 9 positions matching TRBD2. CDR3 size: 19 residues. Losses at the gene ends were 4 bases for V and 4 bases for J; bases not matched to a gene: 15. Germline assignment: CDR1 SGHRS and CDR2 YFSETQ. CDR3 region: CASSPDPTGTSSGANVLTF. The DNA of the CDR3 is TGCGCCAGCAGCCCTGACCCTACCGGGACTAGCTCAGGGGCCAACGTCCTGACTTTC.